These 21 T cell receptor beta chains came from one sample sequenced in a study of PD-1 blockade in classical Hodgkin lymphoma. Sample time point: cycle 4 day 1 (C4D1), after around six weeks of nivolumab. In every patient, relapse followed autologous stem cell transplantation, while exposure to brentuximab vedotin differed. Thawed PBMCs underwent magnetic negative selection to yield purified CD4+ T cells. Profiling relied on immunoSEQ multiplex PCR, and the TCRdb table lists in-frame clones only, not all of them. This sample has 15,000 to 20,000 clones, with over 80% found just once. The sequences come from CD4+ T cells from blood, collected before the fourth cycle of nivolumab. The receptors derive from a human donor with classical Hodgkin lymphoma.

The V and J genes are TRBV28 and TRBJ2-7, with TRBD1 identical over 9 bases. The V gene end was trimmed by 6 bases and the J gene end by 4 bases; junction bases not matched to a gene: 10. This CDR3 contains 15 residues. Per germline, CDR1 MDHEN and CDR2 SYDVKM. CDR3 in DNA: TGTGCCAGCAGCCCGCCTGGACAGGGGAGGTACGAGCAGTACTTC. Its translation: CASSPPGQGRYEQYF. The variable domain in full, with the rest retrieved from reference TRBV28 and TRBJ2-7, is DVKVTQSSRYLVKRTGEKVFLECVQDMDHENMFWYRQDPGLGLRLIYFSYDVKMKEKGDIPEGYSVSREKKERFSLILESASTNQTSMYLCASSPPGQGRYEQYFGPGTRLTVT.

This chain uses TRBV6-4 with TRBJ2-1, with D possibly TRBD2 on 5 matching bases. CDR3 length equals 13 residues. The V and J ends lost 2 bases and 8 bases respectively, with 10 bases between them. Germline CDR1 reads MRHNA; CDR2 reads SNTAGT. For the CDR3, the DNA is TGTGCCAGCAGTGACGAAGAGGGTGATGAGCAGTTCTTC. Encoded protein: CASSDEEGDEQFF.

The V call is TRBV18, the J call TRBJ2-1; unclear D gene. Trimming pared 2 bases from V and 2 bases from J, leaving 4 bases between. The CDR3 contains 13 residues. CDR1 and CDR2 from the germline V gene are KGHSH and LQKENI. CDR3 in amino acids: CASSPTAYNEQFF. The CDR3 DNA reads TGTGCCAGCTCACCAACGGCCTACAATGAGCAGTTCTTC.

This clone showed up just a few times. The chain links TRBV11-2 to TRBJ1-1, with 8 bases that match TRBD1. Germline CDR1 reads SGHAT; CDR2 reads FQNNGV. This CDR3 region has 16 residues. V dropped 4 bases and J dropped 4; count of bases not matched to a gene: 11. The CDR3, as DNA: TGTGCCAGCAGCTCCCTCAGGGGGCTTGGGGGCACTGAAGCTTTCTTT. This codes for CASSSLRGLGGTEAFF.

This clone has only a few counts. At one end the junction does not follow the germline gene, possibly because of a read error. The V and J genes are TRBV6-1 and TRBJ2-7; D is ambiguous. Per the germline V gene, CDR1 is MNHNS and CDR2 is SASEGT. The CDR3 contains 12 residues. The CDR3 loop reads CASSAPSHEQYF. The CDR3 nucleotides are TGTGCCAGCAGTGCCCCCTCCCACGAGCAGTACTTC.

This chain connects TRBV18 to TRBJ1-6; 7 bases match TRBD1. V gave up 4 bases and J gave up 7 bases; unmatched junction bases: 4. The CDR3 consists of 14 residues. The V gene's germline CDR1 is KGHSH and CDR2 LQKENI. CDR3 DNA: TGTGCCAGCTCACGTCAGGGGGGAAATTCACCCCTCCACTTT. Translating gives CASSRQGGNSPLHF.

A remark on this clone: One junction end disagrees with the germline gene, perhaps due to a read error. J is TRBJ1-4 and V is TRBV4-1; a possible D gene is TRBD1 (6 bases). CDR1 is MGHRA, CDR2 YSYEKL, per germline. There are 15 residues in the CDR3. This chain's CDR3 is CASTQDYGGGEKLFF. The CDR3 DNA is TGCGCCAGCACCCAAGATTACGGGGGCGGTGAAAAACTGTTTTTT.

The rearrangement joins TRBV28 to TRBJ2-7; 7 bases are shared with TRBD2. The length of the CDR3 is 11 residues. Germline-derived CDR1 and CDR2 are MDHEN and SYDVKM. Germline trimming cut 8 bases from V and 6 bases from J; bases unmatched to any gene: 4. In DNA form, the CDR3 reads TGTGCCAGCCAATCGGGGGGCGAGCAGTACTTC. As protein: CASQSGGEQYF.

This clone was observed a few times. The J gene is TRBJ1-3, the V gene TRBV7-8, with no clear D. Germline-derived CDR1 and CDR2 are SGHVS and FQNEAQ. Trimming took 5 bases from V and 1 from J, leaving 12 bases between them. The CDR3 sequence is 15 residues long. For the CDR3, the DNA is TGTGCCAGCAGCCCCCAAACGCTGTCTGGAAACACCATATATTTT. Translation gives CASSPQTLSGNTIYF.

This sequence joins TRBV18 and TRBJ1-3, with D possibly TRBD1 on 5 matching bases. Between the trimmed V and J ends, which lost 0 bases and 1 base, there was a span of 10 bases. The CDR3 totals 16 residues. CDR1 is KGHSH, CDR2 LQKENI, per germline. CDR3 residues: CASSPPAGTSGNTIYF. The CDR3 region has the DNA TGTGCCAGCTCACCACCGGCAGGGACTTCTGGAAACACCATATATTTT.

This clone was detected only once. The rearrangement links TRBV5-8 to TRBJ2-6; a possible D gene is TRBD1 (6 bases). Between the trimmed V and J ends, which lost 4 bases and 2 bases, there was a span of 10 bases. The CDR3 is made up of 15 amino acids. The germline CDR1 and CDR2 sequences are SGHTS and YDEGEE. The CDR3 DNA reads TGTGCCAGCAGCACCGACAGGACTGGGGCCAACGTCCTGACTTTC. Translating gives CASSTDRTGANVLTF.

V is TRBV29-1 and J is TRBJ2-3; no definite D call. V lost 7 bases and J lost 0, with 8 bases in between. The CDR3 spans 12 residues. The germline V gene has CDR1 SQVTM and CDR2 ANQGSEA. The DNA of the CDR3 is TGCAGCGCCAGCAGCAGCACAGATACGCAGTATTTT. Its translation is CSASSSTDTQYF.

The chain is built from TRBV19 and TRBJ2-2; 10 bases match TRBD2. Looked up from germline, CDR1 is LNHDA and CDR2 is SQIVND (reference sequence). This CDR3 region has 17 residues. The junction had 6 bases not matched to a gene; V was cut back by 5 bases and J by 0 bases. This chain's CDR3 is CASSRTGTSANTGELFF. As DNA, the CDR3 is TGTGCCAGTAGTCGAACCGGGACTAGCGCGAACACCGGGGAGCTGTTTTTT.

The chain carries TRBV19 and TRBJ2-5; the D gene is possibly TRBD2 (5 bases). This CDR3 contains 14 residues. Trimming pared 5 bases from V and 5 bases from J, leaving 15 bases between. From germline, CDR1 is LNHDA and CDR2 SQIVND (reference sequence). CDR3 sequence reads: CASSPSIRGETQYF. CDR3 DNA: TGTGCCAGTAGTCCTAGTATCCGGGGTGAGACCCAGTACTTC.

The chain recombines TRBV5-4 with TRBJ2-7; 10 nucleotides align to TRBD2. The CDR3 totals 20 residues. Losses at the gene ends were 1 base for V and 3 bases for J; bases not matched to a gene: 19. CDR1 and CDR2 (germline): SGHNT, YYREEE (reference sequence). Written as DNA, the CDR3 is TGTGCCAGCAGCTTGCTCGAAAGGACTAGCGGAACACCAATTAACTACGAGCAGTACTTC. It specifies CASSLLERTSGTPINYEQYF. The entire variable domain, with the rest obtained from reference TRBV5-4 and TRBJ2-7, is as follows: ETGVTQSPTHLIKTRGQQVTLRCSSQSGHNTVSWYQQALGQGPQFIFQYYREEENGRGNFPPRFSGLQFPNYSSELNVNALELDDSALYLCASSLLERTSGTPINYEQYFGPGTRLTVT.

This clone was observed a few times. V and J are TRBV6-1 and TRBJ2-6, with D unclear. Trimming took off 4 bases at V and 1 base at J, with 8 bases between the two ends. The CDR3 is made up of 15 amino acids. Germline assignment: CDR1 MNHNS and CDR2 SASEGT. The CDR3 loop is CASSAGTSGANVLTF. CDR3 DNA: TGTGCCAGCAGTGCAGGAACGTCTGGGGCCAACGTCCTGACTTTC.

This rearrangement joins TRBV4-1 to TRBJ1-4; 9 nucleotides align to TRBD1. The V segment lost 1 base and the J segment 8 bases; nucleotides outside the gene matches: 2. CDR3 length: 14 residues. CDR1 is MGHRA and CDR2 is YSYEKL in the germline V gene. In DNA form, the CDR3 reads TGCGCCAGCAGCCAAGGACAGGGGGGGGAAAAACTGTTTTTT. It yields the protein CASSQGQGGEKLFF.

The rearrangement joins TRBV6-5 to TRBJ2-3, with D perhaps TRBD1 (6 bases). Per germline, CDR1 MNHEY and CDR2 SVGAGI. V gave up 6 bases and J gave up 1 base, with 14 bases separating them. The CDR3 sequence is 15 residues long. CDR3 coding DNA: TGTGCCAGCAGGGTGGGGGCGTTGGGCACAGATACGCAGTATTTT. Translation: CASRVGALGTDTQYF.

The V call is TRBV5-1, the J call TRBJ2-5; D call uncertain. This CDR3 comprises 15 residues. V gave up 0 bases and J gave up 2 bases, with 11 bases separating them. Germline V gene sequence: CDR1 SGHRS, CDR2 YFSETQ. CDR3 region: CASSLGSTLQETQYF. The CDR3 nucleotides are TGCGCCAGCAGCTTGGGGTCGACACTTCAAGAGACCCAGTACTTC.

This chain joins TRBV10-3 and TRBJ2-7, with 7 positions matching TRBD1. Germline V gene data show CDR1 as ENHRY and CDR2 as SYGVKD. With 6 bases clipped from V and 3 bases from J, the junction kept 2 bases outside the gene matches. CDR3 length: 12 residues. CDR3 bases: TGTGCCATCAGCCGGGACAGCTACGAGCAGTACTTC. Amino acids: CAISRDSYEQYF.

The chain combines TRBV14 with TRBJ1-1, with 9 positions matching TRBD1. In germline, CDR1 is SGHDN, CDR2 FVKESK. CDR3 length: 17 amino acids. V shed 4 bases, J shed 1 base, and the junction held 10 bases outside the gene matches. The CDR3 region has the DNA TGTGCCAGCAGCCTTCGGACAGGGGCGACCCCGAACACTGAAGCTTTCTTT. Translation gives CASSLRTGATPNTEAFF. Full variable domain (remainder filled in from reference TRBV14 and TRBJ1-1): EAGVTQFPSHSVIEKGQTVTLRCDPISGHDNLYWYRRVMGKEIKFLLHFVKESKQDESGMPNNRFLAERTGGTYSTLKVQPAELEDSGVYFCASSLRTGATPNTEAFFGQGTRLTVV.